These 22 T cell receptor beta chains share one sample of origin, sequenced in a study of post-analysis software for immune sequencing data. Notes on the study in general: TRBV5-6, TRBV5-1 and TRBV20-1 belonged to a set of roughly 5 TRBV segments that were more frequent in patients than controls.

For these TCRs, the target antigens are not known. Unique molecular identifiers tagged the TCR beta cDNA libraries. TCRdb redid the calling of the PCR reads with MiXCR, one entry per CDR3 protein. Of under 900,000 distinct CDR3 sequences listed, roughly 58% are singletons. The sample was blood. Receptors were obtained from a girl between 10 and 17 years old with multiple sclerosis.

V gene TRBV7-9 combines with J gene TRBJ2-3, with a possible D match to TRBD1 (5 bases). The germline CDR1 and CDR2 sequences are SEHNR and FQNEAQ (reference sequence). The germline V and J ends were trimmed by 1 base and 3 bases, with 8 bases remaining between them. CDR3 size: 14 residues. The CDR3 bases are TGTGCCAGCAGCTTAGGGACAAATACAGATACGCAGTATTTT. Amino acids: CASSLGTNTDTQYF.

The chain joins TRBV29-1 to TRBJ2-1, with 7 bases aligning to TRBD2. The germline CDR1 and CDR2 sequences are SQVTM and ANQGSEA. This CDR3 is 13 amino acids long. After removal of 3 bases from V and 9 bases from J, the junction contained 8 bases not matched to a gene. CDR3 coding DNA: TGCAGCGTTGATTGGGGGGGTACTTTTGAGCAGTTCTTC. Translation: CSVDWGGTFEQFF.

The chain has TRBV20-1 and TRBJ2-3; 7 bases are a match to TRBD2. Germline V CDR1 and CDR2: DFQATT, SNEGSKA (reference sequence). V lost 0 bases and J lost 4; bases outside the gene matches: 10. The CDR3 sequence is 16 residues long. The CDR3 here is CSARDILTSSADTQYF. The CDR3 DNA follows: TGCAGTGCTAGAGATATTTTGACTAGCTCCGCAGATACGCAGTATTTT.

The chain has TRBV20-1 and TRBJ2-1, with a possible D match to TRBD2 (6 bases). This CDR3 contains 12 residues. Germline V gene data show CDR1 as DFQATT and CDR2 as SNEGSKA (reference sequence). Trimming cost V 6 bases and J 8 bases, with 14 bases left between them. CDR3 region: CSATLRGYEQFF. The CDR3 nucleotides read TGCAGTGCCACCCTACGGGGGTATGAGCAGTTCTTC.

V gene TRBV29-1 combines with J gene TRBJ2-7; D unresolved. CDR3 length equals 12 residues. V shed 3 bases and J shed 2 bases, with 8 bases lying between them. Germline values: CDR1 SQVTM, CDR2 ANQGSEA. The CDR3 region is CSVEKGTYEQYF. In DNA, the CDR3 is TGCAGCGTTGAGAAGGGCACCTACGAGCAGTACTTC.

This clonotype was observed a few times. The rearrangement uses TRBV27 and TRBJ2-1; maybe TRBD2 (5 bases). This CDR3 has 15 residues. V lost 6 bases and J lost 4, with 16 bases in between. Germline V lookup: CDR1 MNHEY, CDR2 SMNVEV (reference sequence). As DNA, the CDR3 is TGTGCCAGCAGGACGGTGGCTAGCTCTTACAATGAGCAGTTCTTC. Translated, it gives CASRTVASSYNEQFF.

The rearrangement joins TRBV20-1 to TRBJ2-5; weak D call: TRBD2 (5 bases). V gave up 5 bases and J gave up 1 base, with 14 bases separating them. Germline V gene lookup returns CDR1 DFQATT and CDR2 SNEGSKA (reference sequence). The CDR3 totals 14 residues. The CDR3 DNA is TGCAGTGCTCCTAGGGCGGGCTTCCAAGAGACCCAGTACTTC. Translation gives CSAPRAGFQETQYF.

Worth noting for this clonotype: A read error may explain this, as a much larger clone is one base away. CDR3 amino acids: CASSLPDLYEQYF. The CDR3 coding sequence is TGTGCCAGCAGCTTGCCGGACCTCTACGAGCAGTACTTC. The rearrangement uses TRBV5-5 and TRBJ2-7; D not certain. V was clipped by 1 base and J by 3 bases, with 8 bases between them. Germline lookup yields CDR1 SGHKS and CDR2 YYEKEE (reference sequence). This CDR3 spans 13 amino acids.

The chain recombines TRBV15 with TRBJ2-5; the match to TRBD2 covers 11 bases. The CDR3 totals 16 residues. Looked up from germline, CDR1 is LNHNV and CDR2 is YYDKDF (reference sequence). The junction had 5 bases not matched to a gene; V was cut back by 2 bases and J by 3 bases. This CDR3 reads CATSRRSGGAKETQYF. The CDR3 nucleotides read TGTGCCACCAGCAGACGTAGCGGGGGGGCAAAAGAGACCCAGTACTTC. Looking up the rest from reference TRBV15 and TRBJ2-5 gives the full variable domain: DAMVIQNPRYQVTQFGKPVTLSCSQTLNHNVMYWYQQKSSQAPKLLFHYYDKDFNNEADTPDNFQSRRPNTSFCFLDIRSPGLGDTAMYLCATSRRSGGAKETQYFGPGTRLLVL.

The table lists this clonotype with a count of one. The CDR3 protein is CASSYAYGGEQFF. Written as DNA, the CDR3 is TGTGCCAGCAGTTACGCGTACGGGGGTGAGCAGTTCTTC. The chain links TRBV6-2 or TRBV6-3 to TRBJ2-1; the D gene is possibly TRBD2 (6 bases). V dropped 2 bases and J dropped 9 bases, with 11 bases sitting between them. There are 13 residues in the CDR3. Germline CDR1 reads MNHEY; CDR2 reads SVGEGT.

V is TRBV29-1 and J is TRBJ2-7; weak D call: TRBD1 (6 bases). CDR1 is SQVTM, CDR2 ANQGSEA, per germline. The CDR3 consists of 12 residues. V dropped 3 bases and J dropped 3 bases, with 9 bases sitting between them. CDR3 in DNA: TGCAGCGTTGAGACAGGCCTCTACGAGCAGTACTTC. It encodes CSVETGLYEQYF.

This clonotype has a handful of counts. The rearrangement links TRBV7-6 to TRBJ2-7; a weak D match, TRBD2 (5 bases). Germline V gives CDR1 SGHVS, CDR2 FNYEAQ. CDR3 length: 14 amino acids. V dropped 1 base and J dropped 3 bases, with 10 bases sitting between them. CDR3 sequence: CASSLDPGNYEQYF. DNA of the CDR3: TGTGCCAGCAGCTTAGACCCCGGGAACTACGAGCAGTACTTC.

DNA of the CDR3: TGCAGTGCTCTCCAGGACCGGTTCAAAAGCTCCTACAATGAGCAGTTCTTC. Translated: CSALQDRFKSSYNEQFF. The rearrangement links TRBV20-1 to TRBJ2-1; D uncertain. Trimming took off 5 bases at V and 0 bases at J, with 20 bases between the two ends. This CDR3 has 17 amino acids. Germline lookup yields CDR1 DFQATT and CDR2 SNEGSKA (reference sequence).

The chain employs TRBV5-5 and TRBJ1-2, with D maybe TRBD1 (5 bases). The CDR3 is made up of 13 amino acids. Trimming left V 4 bases short and J 7 bases short, with 14 bases between. The germline CDR1 and CDR2 sequences are SGHKS and YYEKEE (reference sequence). CDR3 DNA: TGTGCCAGCAGCCCCGGGGGGATACGTGGCTACACCTTC. Amino acids: CASSPGGIRGYTF.

The rearrangement links TRBV2 to TRBJ2-1, with TRBD2 identical over 9 bases. This CDR3 is 15 amino acids long. Trimming took 6 bases from V and 6 from J; bases not matched to a gene: 9. Germline V lookup: CDR1 SNHLY, CDR2 FYNNEI. The CDR3 sequence is CASRGTSRPGNEQFF. CDR3 in DNA: TGTGCCAGCAGGGGGACTAGCCGCCCGGGCAATGAGCAGTTCTTC.

This clonotype was observed a handful of times. The J gene is TRBJ2-5, the V gene TRBV5-1; 8 bases fit TRBD1. The end of the DNA aligns better with TRBJ2-7, so the J call may be wrong. The CDR3 length is 14 residues. Germline-derived CDR1 and CDR2 are SGHRS and YFSETQ. The CDR3 spells CASSRGDRIYEQYF. The CDR3, as DNA: TGCGCCAGCAGCAGGGGGGACAGGATATACGAGCAGTACTTC.

The genes are TRBV5-5 and TRBJ2-5, with D perhaps TRBD2 (6 bases). V lost 4 bases and J 4 bases, leaving 20 bases between the germline ends. Germline lookup yields CDR1 SGHKS and CDR2 YYEKEE (reference sequence). CDR3 length: 16 amino acids. CDR3 region: CASSPARDPRAETQYF. In DNA form, the CDR3 reads TGTGCCAGCAGCCCGGCGCGGGACCCCAGGGCAGAGACCCAGTACTTC.

The V call is TRBV14, the J call TRBJ2-7; D unclear. The CDR3 length is 15 residues. Germline lookup yields CDR1 SGHDN and CDR2 FVKESK. Trimming shortened V by 2 bases and J by 0 bases, and 11 bases separated the two germline ends. In DNA form, the CDR3 reads TGTGCCAGCAGCCAATTTCCAAGGAGCTCCTACGAGCAGTACTTC. The encoded protein is CASSQFPRSSYEQYF.

J is TRBJ2-2 and V is TRBV10-3; possible D gene TRBD2, 7 bases. The CDR3 loop spans 18 amino acids. Germline V gene sequence: CDR1 ENHRY, CDR2 SYGVKD. Between the trimmed V and J ends, which lost 2 bases and 2 bases, there was a span of 18 bases. Here the CDR3 reads CAISESPAGAHNTGELFF. The CDR3 DNA sequence: TGTGCCATCAGTGAGAGTCCCGCGGGGGCACACAACACCGGGGAGCTGTTTTTT.

This rearrangement joins TRBV6-5 to TRBJ2-5; D is tentatively TRBD1 or TRBD2 (5 bases each). The CDR3 sequence is 14 residues long. Germline CDR1 and CDR2: MNHEY and SVGAGI. V dropped 2 bases and J dropped 7 bases, with 14 bases sitting between them. The CDR3 here is CASSYRDLRGTQYF. The DNA for the CDR3 is TGTGCCAGCAGTTACCGGGACCTACGGGGGACCCAGTACTTC.

The rearrangement links TRBV5-5 to TRBJ1-2; 7 nucleotides align to TRBD1. V lost 2 bases and J lost 4; bases outside the gene matches: 14. The CDR3 covers 17 residues. Germline V gene sequence: CDR1 SGHKS, CDR2 YYEKEE (reference sequence). CDR3 loop: CASSFVPGQTTFYGYTF. In DNA, the CDR3 is TGTGCCAGCAGCTTTGTCCCGGGACAGACGACCTTCTATGGCTACACCTTC.

The V gene is TRBV4-1, the J gene TRBJ2-3; D is ambiguous. The CDR3 has 15 amino acids. With 3 bases removed from V and 3 bases from J, the gap between germline ends came to 13 bases. Germline lookup yields CDR1 MGHRA and CDR2 YSYEKL. The CDR3 DNA reads as TGCGCCAGCAGCCAGTCGGCTAGGACGACAGATACGCAGTATTTT. It codes for CASSQSARTTDTQYF.